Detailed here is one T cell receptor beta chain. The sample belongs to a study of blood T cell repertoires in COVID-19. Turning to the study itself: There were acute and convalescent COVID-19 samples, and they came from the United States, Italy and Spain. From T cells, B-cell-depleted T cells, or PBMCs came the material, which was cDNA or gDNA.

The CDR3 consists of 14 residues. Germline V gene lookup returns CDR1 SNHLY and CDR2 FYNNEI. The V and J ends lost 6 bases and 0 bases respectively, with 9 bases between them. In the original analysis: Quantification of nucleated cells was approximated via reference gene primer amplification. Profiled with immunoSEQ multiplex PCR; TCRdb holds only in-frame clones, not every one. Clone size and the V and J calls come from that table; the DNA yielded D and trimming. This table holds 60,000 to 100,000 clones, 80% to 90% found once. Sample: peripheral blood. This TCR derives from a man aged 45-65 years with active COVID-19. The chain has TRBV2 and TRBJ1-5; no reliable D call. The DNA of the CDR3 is TGTGCCAGCAGGCAGGACTCTAGCAATCAGCCCCAGCATTTT. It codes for CASRQDSSNQPQHF.